Listed here are 20 T cell receptor beta chains from one sample, sequenced in a study of cytomegalovirus exposure and HLA in healthy donors. The PCR was carried out with 60 Vbeta primers and 13 Jbeta primers. Sequencing was performed with immunoSEQ multiplex PCR; in TCRdb, only in-frame clones are kept and a portion is missing. This table has 100,000 or so clones, just over 75% appearing once. Material for sequencing was PBMCs. Receptors were obtained from a man aged 35 to 55 in good health and CMV-seropositive.

The chain employs TRBV15 and TRBJ2-7; D possibly corresponds to TRBD1 (5 bases). The CDR3 sequence is 15 residues long. V shed 1 base and J shed 2 bases, with 12 bases lying between them. Germline CDR1 reads LNHNV; CDR2 reads YYDKDF (reference sequence). The CDR3 is CATSRGVQGPYEQYF. As DNA, the CDR3 is TGTGCCACCAGCAGAGGCGTCCAGGGTCCCTACGAGCAGTACTTC.

This clone appeared once. The V call is TRBV28, the J call TRBJ1-2; possible D gene TRBD1, 5 bases. V was cut by 2 bases and J by 4 bases, with 11 bases left in between. This CDR3 spans 14 amino acids. Per germline, CDR1 MDHEN and CDR2 SYDVKM. This chain's CDR3 is CASSLVARAYGYTF. CDR3 DNA: TGTGCCAGCAGTTTAGTTGCCAGGGCCTATGGCTACACCTTC.

The rearrangement joins TRBV7-2 to TRBJ1-2; the D is unclear. CDR3 length: 13 amino acids. V shed 1 base and J shed 4 bases, with 7 bases lying between them. CDR1 SGHTA and CDR2 FQGNSA come from the germline V gene. In nucleotides, the CDR3 is TGTGCCAGCAGCTTAGACAGTCGCTATGGCTACACCTTC. Translation: CASSLDSRYGYTF.

The genes are TRBV28 and TRBJ2-1, with 10 bases fitting TRBD2. The ends lost 6 bases at V and 3 bases at J; junction bases unmatched: 5. The CDR3 sequence is 15 residues long. Germline V CDR1 and CDR2: MDHEN, SYDVKM. The CDR3 loop reads CASRALAGVYNEQFF. In DNA form, the CDR3 reads TGTGCCAGCAGGGCCCTAGCGGGAGTCTACAATGAGCAGTTCTTC.

The CDR3 sequence is CASSVTASGGNTGELFF. DNA for the CDR3: TGTGCCAGCAGCGTAACTGCTAGCGGGGGAAACACCGGGGAGCTGTTTTTT. This chain links TRBV9 with TRBJ2-2; 10 positions agree with TRBD2. The V segment lost 1 base and the J segment 2 bases; nucleotides outside the gene matches: 5. CDR3 size: 17 residues. The V gene's germline CDR1 is SGDLS and CDR2 YYNGEE.

Points on this clone: In the same sample, other DNA sequences code for this CDR3. The gene calls are TRBV30 and TRBJ1-1; D possibly corresponds to TRBD1 (5 bases). Germline CDR1 and CDR2: GTSNPN and SVGIG (reference sequence). With 0 bases removed from V and 4 bases from J, the gap between germline ends came to 9 bases. The CDR3 consists of 13 residues. The CDR3 sequence is CAWSVLRGTEAFF. CDR3 sequence (DNA): TGTGCCTGGAGTGTACTAAGGGGCACTGAAGCTTTCTTT.

The chain carries TRBV18 and TRBJ1-5; D unclear. Germline V gene lookup returns CDR1 KGHSH and CDR2 LQKENI. The CDR3 runs to 15 residues. Trimming cost V 3 bases and J 0 bases, with 9 bases left between them. The CDR3 loop reads CASSPESNSNQPQHF. CDR3 DNA sequence: TGTGCCAGCTCACCGGAGAGTAATAGCAATCAGCCCCAGCATTTT.

Note on this clone: Relative to the germline gene, one junction end is altered; a read error may explain this. This CDR3 reads CASSWETGPGANGLTF. Here the CDR3 DNA reads TGCGCCAGCAGCTGGGAGACAGGGCCTGGGGCCAACGGCCTGACTTTC. The J gene is TRBJ2-6, the V gene TRBV5-1, with 7 positions matching TRBD1. Germline V lookup: CDR1 SGHRS, CDR2 YFSETQ. The CDR3 is 16 residues long. Full variable domain (remainder filled in from reference TRBV5-1 and TRBJ2-6): KAGVTQTPRYLIKTRGQQVTLSCSPISGHRSVSWYQQTPGQGLQFLFEYFSETQRNKGNFPGRFSGRQFSNSRSEMNVSTLELGDSALYLCASSWETGPGANGLTFGAGSRLTVL.

The chain employs TRBV9 and TRBJ2-3; the D gene is possibly TRBD2 (6 bases). Trimming removed 4 bases at V and 5 bases at J, with 14 bases between. The CDR3 runs 14 residues. Germline V gives CDR1 SGDLS, CDR2 YYNGEE. As DNA, the CDR3 is TGTGCCAGCAGCTTCCGGGACTCCAGAGATACGCAGTATTTT. Its translation is CASSFRDSRDTQYF.

The chain combines TRBV7-9 with TRBJ1-1, with 9 bases identical to TRBD1. With V trimmed by 1 base and J by 5 bases, 8 bases remained unmatched. Germline V lookup: CDR1 SEHNR, CDR2 FQNEAQ (reference sequence). This CDR3 is built from 16 residues. The CDR3 sequence: CASSLDSWDRETEAFF. CDR3 in DNA: TGTGCCAGCAGCTTAGATAGTTGGGACAGGGAGACTGAAGCTTTCTTT.

This clone appeared once. The CDR3: CASSFWAGNQETQYF. The CDR3 bases are TGTGCCAGCAGCTTTTGGGCAGGCAATCAAGAGACCCAGTACTTC. This chain joins TRBV7-8 and TRBJ2-5, with unresolved D. The germline V gene encodes CDR1 SGHVS and CDR2 FQNEAQ. The V gene lost 3 bases and the J gene lost 2 bases, with 13 bases spanning the gap. This CDR3 is 15 amino acids long.

The V call is TRBV9, the J call TRBJ1-2; 9 positions agree with TRBD1. With V trimmed by 3 bases and J by 4 bases, 7 bases remained unmatched. The CDR3 has 15 residues. Germline V gene data show CDR1 as SGDLS and CDR2 as YYNGEE. The DNA of the CDR3 is TGTGCCAGCAGCGGAACAGGGGGCGCGATCTATGGCTACACCTTC. Its translation is CASSGTGGAIYGYTF. The full variable domain, its missing parts supplied by reference TRBV9 and TRBJ1-2, is DSGVTQTPKHLITATGQRVTLRCSPRSGDLSVYWYQQSLDQGLQFLIQYYNGEERAKGNILERFSAQQFPDLHSELNLSSLELGDSALYFCASSGTGGAIYGYTFGSGTRLTVV.

The chain joins TRBV2 to TRBJ1-5; D is ambiguous. Germline-derived CDR1 and CDR2 are SNHLY and FYNNEI. This CDR3 spans 13 amino acids. Trimming pared 8 bases from V and 0 bases from J, leaving 8 bases between. CDR3 loop: CASHEHSNQPQHF. CDR3 DNA: TGTGCCAGCCATGAGCATAGCAATCAGCCCCAGCATTTT.

Only one count was recorded for this clone. V and J are TRBV2 and TRBJ2-2; TRBD2 matches at 7 bases. Germline loops: CDR1 SNHLY, CDR2 FYNNEI. V lost 10 bases and J lost 4; bases outside the gene matches: 12. The CDR3 covers 15 residues. The CDR3 DNA reads TGTGCCACCTCACTCCAGCGGGGTTCCACCGGGGAGCTGTTTTTT. It codes for CATSLQRGSTGELFF.

This chain links TRBV5-6 with TRBJ1-1; no clear D. The CDR3 runs to 16 residues. The V gene lost 4 bases and the J gene lost 2 bases, with 18 bases spanning the gap. Germline loops: CDR1 SGHDT, CDR2 YYEEEE. CDR3 nucleotides: TGTGCCAGCAGCGCGGGTCCGACAAGAATAAACACTGAAGCTTTCTTT. Protein product: CASSAGPTRINTEAFF.

A remark on this clone: Other nucleotide sequences in the sample specify the same CDR3. The chain employs TRBV5-4 and TRBJ2-1; D is uncertain. Trimming pared 2 bases from V and 2 bases from J, leaving 11 bases between. The CDR3 length is 15 residues. CDR1 SGHNT and CDR2 YYREEE come from the germline V gene (reference sequence). The CDR3 DNA reads TGTGCCAGCAGCTTAGCACCAAGCGCCTACAATGAGCAGTTCTTC. This codes for CASSLAPSAYNEQFF.

The CDR3 reads CASSLGVHEQYF. CDR3 nucleotides: TGTGCCAGCAGCTTAGGCGTCCACGAGCAGTACTTC. This chain uses TRBV11-2 with TRBJ2-7; D gene unclear. V was trimmed by 1 base and J by 5 bases, leaving 6 bases between them. Germline V gives CDR1 SGHAT, CDR2 FQNNGV. The CDR3 runs to 12 residues.

This clone turned up a few times. The chain recombines TRBV29-1 with TRBJ2-3; a possible D gene is TRBD2 (7 bases). Trimming pared 4 bases from V and 6 bases from J, leaving 14 bases between. CDR1 SQVTM and CDR2 ANQGSEA come from the germline V gene. CDR3 length: 13 amino acids. The CDR3 here is CSVAWGGRDTQYF. The CDR3 nucleotides read TGCAGCGTTGCCTGGGGGGGCCGCGATACGCAGTATTTT.

The table lists this clone with a count of one. The chain couples TRBV7-2 to TRBJ2-1, with D possibly TRBD1 on 6 matching bases. Trimming cost V 9 bases and J 0 bases, with 12 bases left between them. There are 14 residues in the CDR3. Germline CDR1 and CDR2: SGHTA and FQGNSA. CDR3 nucleotides: TGTGCCAGTAAACGGGACAACTCCTACAATGAGCAGTTCTTC. Translated, it gives CASKRDNSYNEQFF.

This chain uses TRBV18 with TRBJ2-5; 7 bases line up with TRBD1. Germline V gene data show CDR1 as KGHSH and CDR2 as LQKENI. The CDR3 extends over 16 amino acids. Trimming cost V 2 bases and J 1 base; bases outside gene matches: 7. CDR3 sequence reads: CASSPGWGQPQETQYF. In nucleotides, the CDR3 is TGTGCCAGCTCACCAGGATGGGGACAGCCCCAAGAGACCCAGTACTTC.